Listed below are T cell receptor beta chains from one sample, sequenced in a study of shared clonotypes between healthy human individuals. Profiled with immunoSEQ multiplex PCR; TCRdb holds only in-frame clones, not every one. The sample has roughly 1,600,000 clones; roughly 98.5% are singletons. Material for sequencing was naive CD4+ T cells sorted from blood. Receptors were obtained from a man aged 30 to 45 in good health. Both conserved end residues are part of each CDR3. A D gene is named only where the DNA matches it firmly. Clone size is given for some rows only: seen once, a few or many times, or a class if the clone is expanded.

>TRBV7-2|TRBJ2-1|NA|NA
TGTGCCAGCAGCTTAGGGGGGTCTAGCGTCAGGAATGAGCAGTTCTTC
CASSLGGSSVRNEQFF
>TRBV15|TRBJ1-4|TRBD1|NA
TGTGCCACCAGCAGAGATCCGGACAGGAGAAATGAAAAACTGTTTTTT
CATSRDPDRRNEKLFF
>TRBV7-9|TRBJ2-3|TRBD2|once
TGTGCCAGCCAAAGCGGGGGGGGTGGCACAGATACGCAGTATTTT
CASQSGGGGTDTQYF
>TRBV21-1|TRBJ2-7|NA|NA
TGTGCCAGCAGCAAAGGCGGCGATTGGGCGCAGTACTTC
CASSKGGDWAQYF
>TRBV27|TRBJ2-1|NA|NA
TGTGCCAGCAGTTTATTCGGGAAAGGGGATGAGCAGTTCTTC
CASSLFGKGDEQFF
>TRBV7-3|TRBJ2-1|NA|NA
TGTGCCAGCAGCCCTACCCGGGTATCGGGACATTACAATGAGCAGTTCTTC
CASSPTRVSGHYNEQFF
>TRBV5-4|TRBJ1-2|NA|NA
TGTGCCAGCAGCTTGTCGGGGGGTAACTATGGCTACACCTTC
CASSLSGGNYGYTF
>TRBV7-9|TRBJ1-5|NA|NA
TGTGCCAGCAGCCACACAATGGGTAACCAGCCCCAGCATTTT
CASSHTMGNQPQHF
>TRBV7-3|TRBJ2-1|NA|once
TGTGCCAGCAGCTTAACGGCTAGCAGAAGCAATGAGCAGTTCTTC
CASSLTASRSNEQFF
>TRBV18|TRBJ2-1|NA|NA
TGTGCCAGCTCACCACAAAACTCACCCTGGCGAGATGAGCAGTTCTTC
CASSPQNSPWRDEQFF
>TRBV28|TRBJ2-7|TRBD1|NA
TGTGCCAGCACTGTGACAGGGAATCGTGTCTACGAGCAGTACTTC
CASTVTGNRVYEQYF
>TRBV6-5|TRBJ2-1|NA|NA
TGTGCCAGCAGTTGGCCCCCTAATGAGCAGTTCTTC
CASSWPPNEQFF
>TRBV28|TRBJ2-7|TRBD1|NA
TGTGCCAGCAGGATGACAGGGGTGAGCTACGAGCAGTACTTC
CASRMTGVSYEQYF
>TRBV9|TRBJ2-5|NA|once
TGTGCCAGCAGCGCCCGGTACCAAGAGACCCAGTACTTC
CASSARYQETQYF
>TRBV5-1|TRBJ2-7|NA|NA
TGCGCCAGCAGCACCAGGACGAACGAGCAGTACTTC
CASSTRTNEQYF
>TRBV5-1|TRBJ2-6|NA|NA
TGCGCCAGCAGCTTGACAGGGATTGGGGCCAACGTCCTGACTTTC
CASSLTGIGANVLTF
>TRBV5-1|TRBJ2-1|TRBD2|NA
TGCGCCAGCAGCTTGGCGTCTAGCGGGGGATACAATGAGCAGTTCTTC
CASSLASSGGYNEQFF
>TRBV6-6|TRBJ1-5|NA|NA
TGTGCCAGCACCCACAGGATCAATCAGCCCCAGCATTTT
CASTHRINQPQHF
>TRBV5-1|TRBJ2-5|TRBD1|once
TGCGCCAGCAGCTCCGGGACAGGTGGGGAGACCCAGTACTTC
CASSSGTGGETQYF
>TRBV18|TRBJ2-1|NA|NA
TGTGCCAGCTCACCCCCCGGTCTGGTGTATGAGCAGTTCTTC
CASSPPGLVYEQFF
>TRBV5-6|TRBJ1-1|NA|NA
TGTGCCAGCAGCTGGACACGGAACACTGAAGCTTTCTTT
CASSWTRNTEAFF
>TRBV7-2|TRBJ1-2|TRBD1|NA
TGTGCCAGCAGCATCGGGACAGGGAACGGCTACACCTTC
CASSIGTGNGYTF
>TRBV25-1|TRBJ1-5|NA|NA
TGTGCCAGCAGTGCAGGGACGGGTAATAGCAATCAGCCCCAGCATTTT
CASSAGTGNSNQPQHF
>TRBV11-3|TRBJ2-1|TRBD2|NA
TGTGCCAGCAGCCGAAAGATTAGCGGGAGTGAGCAGTTCTTC
CASSRKISGSEQFF
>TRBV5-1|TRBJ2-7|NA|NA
TGCGCCAGCAGCTTGAACGGGAATAGCTACGAGCAGTACTTC
CASSLNGNSYEQYF
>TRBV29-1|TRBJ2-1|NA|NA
TGCAGCGCCCTGACTAGGAGTGGGGATGAGCAGTTCTTC
CSALTRSGDEQFF
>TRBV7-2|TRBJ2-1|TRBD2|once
TGTGCCAGCAGCGCCGGACTAGCGGAAAGCTCCTACAATGAGCAGTTCTTC
CASSAGLAESSYNEQFF
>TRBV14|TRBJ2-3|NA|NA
TGTGCCAGCAGCCACAGGAGGACAGATACGCAGTATTTT
CASSHRRTDTQYF
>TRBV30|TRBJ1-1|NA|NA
TGTGCCTGGAGTTTGGCGGGGGTCATTATTGCCACTGAAGCTTTCTTT
CAWSLAGVIIATEAFF
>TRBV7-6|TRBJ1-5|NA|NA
TGTGCCAGCAGTCCTAAACCGGGCATCAATCAGCCCCAGCATTTT
CASSPKPGINQPQHF
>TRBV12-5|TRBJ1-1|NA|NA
TGTGCTAGTGGACTGAACACTGAAGCTTTCTTT
CASGLNTEAFF
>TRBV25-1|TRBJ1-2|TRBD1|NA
TGTGCCAGCAGTCTGACAGGGGGATCGCAAAGCTACACCTTC
CASSLTGGSQSYTF
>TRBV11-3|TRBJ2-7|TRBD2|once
TGTGCCAGCAGCACCAAGAGCGGGCTAGCGGTGAGCTACGAGCAGTACTTC
CASSTKSGLAVSYEQYF
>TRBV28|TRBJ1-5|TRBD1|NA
TGTGCCAGCAGTCCACCGGCCGGACAGGATAGCAATCAGCCCCAGCATTTT
CASSPPAGQDSNQPQHF
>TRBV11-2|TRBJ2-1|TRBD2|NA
TGTGCCAGCGCCCCCGGCCCTAGCGGGAACTACAATGAGCAGTTCTTC
CASAPGPSGNYNEQFF
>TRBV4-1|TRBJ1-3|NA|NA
TGCGCCAGCAGCCAAACCGGTTCTATGGCAGGCCTGGGGAACACCATATATTTT
CASSQTGSMAGLGNTIYF
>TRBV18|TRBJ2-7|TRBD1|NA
TGTGCCAGCTCAGATTCAGGGGACAGTAGACCTCGCCGGCAGTACTTC
CASSDSGDSRPRRQYF